Listed below are T cell receptor beta chains from one sample, sequenced in a study of cytomegalovirus exposure and HLA in healthy donors. The method was immunoSEQ multiplex PCR; TCRdb's version includes in-frame clones alone and lacks a portion of them. The sample comprises tens of thousands of clones, about 75% of which are singletons, and roughly 4.9% rests with the top ten. Sequenced input: PBMCs. The receptors were gathered from a man in his sixties in good health and CMV-seropositive. The CDR3 runs from the conserved cysteine through the conserved F or W. The order of the fields is J gene, D gene, clone size, V gene, CDR3 protein, CDR3 DNA. The D gene is left open where the match is weak. Part of the rows lack a size; the others show once, few, many or a class for expanded clones.

TRBJ2-3 | TRBD2 | - | TRBV7-2 | CASRPTSGADTQYF | TGTGCCAGCAGGCCTACTAGCGGGGCAGATACGCAGTATTTT
TRBJ2-7 | TRBD2 | - | TRBV9 | CASSQGSSGGIYEQYF | TGTGCCAGCAGCCAGGGGTCTAGCGGGGGGATTTACGAGCAGTACTTC
TRBJ2-5 | TRBD2 | - | TRBV29-1 | CSVATSGEETQYF | TGCAGCGTTGCAACTAGCGGGGAAGAGACCCAGTACTTC
TRBJ1-3 | TRBD1 | - | TRBV9 | CASSVGDRGRRVGNTIYF | TGTGCCAGCAGCGTGGGGGACAGGGGGCGCAGGGTTGGAAACACCATATATTTT
TRBJ2-5 | TRBD1 | - | TRBV27 | CASSLYRGETQYF | TGTGCCAGCAGCTTATACAGGGGGGAGACCCAGTACTTC
TRBJ2-5 | TRBD2 | - | TRBV11-2 | CASSSNSGQETQYF | TGTGCCAGCAGCTCGAATAGCGGGCAAGAGACCCAGTACTTC
TRBJ1-6 | - | - | TRBV7-9 | CASSLFTVREPLHF | TGTGCCAGCAGCCTCTTTACGGTCCGGGAACCCCTCCACTTT
TRBJ2-5 | TRBD2 | - | TRBV4-1 | CASSQVLREGQETQYF | TGCGCCAGCAGCCAGGTCTTAAGGGAGGGCCAAGAGACCCAGTACTTC
TRBJ2-5 | - | - | TRBV4-2 | CASSQDVGGGSETQYF | TGTGCCAGCAGCCAAGATGTGGGAGGAGGGTCCGAGACCCAGTACTTC
TRBJ1-1 | - | - | TRBV4-1 | CASSPSRGWENTEAFF | TGCGCCAGCAGCCCGAGTCGGGGTTGGGAGAACACTGAAGCTTTCTTT
TRBJ1-2 | - | - | TRBV14 | CASSQVTGAGYTF | TGTGCCAGCAGCCAAGTCACTGGGGCTGGCTACACCTTC
TRBJ1-5 | TRBD1 | - | TRBV14 | CASSRSHGTGNQPQHF | TGTGCCAGCAGCCGCAGCCACGGGACAGGCAATCAGCCCCAGCATTTT
TRBJ2-7 | - | - | TRBV11-3 | CASSLDGDYEQYF | TGTGCCAGCAGCTTAGATGGAGACTACGAGCAGTACTTC
TRBJ2-2 | - | medium-sized | TRBV7-3 | CASTALLGAGELFF | TGTGCCAGCACCGCGCTACTGGGAGCCGGGGAGCTGTTTTTT
TRBJ2-5 | - | few | TRBV27 | CASSMTGAHQETQYF | TGTGCCAGCAGCATGACAGGTGCGCACCAAGAGACCCAGTACTTC
TRBJ1-1 | - | - | TRBV5-6 | CASSYTGSTEAFF | TGTGCCAGCAGCTATACAGGATCCACTGAAGCTTTCTTT
TRBJ2-3 | TRBD2 | - | TRBV11-2 | CASSPVASGGRTDTQYF | TGTGCCAGCAGCCCGGTAGCCAGCGGGGGACGCACAGATACGCAGTATTTT
TRBJ2-1 | - | - | TRBV2 | CASSRQGGENEQFF | TGTGCCAGCAGTCGACAGGGAGGTGAGAATGAGCAGTTCTTC
TRBJ2-4 | TRBD2 | once | TRBV6-6 | CASIDPRHSGSYIQYF | TGTGCCAGCATCGACCCTAGGCATAGCGGGAGTTACATTCAGTACTTC
TRBJ2-7 | - | few | TRBV5-4 | CASSQDPAGRDEQYF | TGCGCCAGCAGCCAAGATCCCGCTGGTAGAGACGAGCAGTACTTC
TRBJ1-1 | - | few | TRBV6-5 | CASSYSRGRTEAFF | TGTGCCAGCAGTTACTCGAGGGGGAGAACTGAAGCTTTCTTT
TRBJ1-2 | TRBD1 | - | TRBV11-2 | CASSRDRDYGYTF | TGTGCCAGCAGCCGGGACAGGGACTATGGCTACACCTTC
TRBJ1-5 | - | few | TRBV28 | CASSVYSNQPQHF | TGTGCCAGCAGTGTCTATAGCAATCAGCCCCAGCATTTT
TRBJ1-6 | - | - | TRBV27 | CASSLRTDNSPLHF | TGTGCCAGCAGTTTAAGGACAGATAATTCACCCCTCCACTTT
TRBJ2-7 | TRBD1 | - | TRBV5-6 | CASSLERGRYEQYF | TGTGCCAGCAGCTTGGAAAGGGGGCGTTACGAGCAGTACTTC
TRBJ2-7 | - | - | TRBV19 | CASSIGGINYEQYF | TGTGCCAGTAGTATCGGAGGGATTAACTACGAGCAGTACTTC
TRBJ2-7 | TRBD2 | - | TRBV5-1 | CASSLDGLAGVRGEQYF | TGCGCCAGCAGCTTGGATGGACTAGCGGGAGTGAGGGGCGAGCAGTACTTC
TRBJ2-5 | - | - | TRBV21-1 | CASLRGFPQETQYF | TGTGCCAGCCTTAGGGGGTTTCCTCAAGAGACCCAGTACTTC
TRBJ2-5 | - | - | TRBV28 | CASSFRETQYF | TGTGCCAGCAGTTTTCGGGAGACCCAGTACTTC
TRBJ2-1 | TRBD2 | - | TRBV28 | CASSPLGAGGPENEQFF | TGTGCCAGCAGCCCTCTAGGGGCGGGAGGGCCTGAGAATGAGCAGTTCTTC
TRBJ2-7 | - | - | TRBV18 | CASSPPVGGRGEQYF | TGTGCCAGCTCACCACCGGTCGGGGGGCGAGGCGAGCAGTACTTC
TRBJ2-5 | TRBD1 | - | TRBV6-6 | CASSLTGGETQYF | TGTGCCAGCAGCCTCACAGGGGGAGAGACCCAGTACTTC
TRBJ2-4 | TRBD2 | - | TRBV28 | CASSPSSGIMAKNIQYF | TGTGCCAGCAGTCCATCGAGCGGGATAATGGCCAAAAACATTCAGTACTTC
TRBJ2-7 | - | - | TRBV5-1 | CASTRALRTTTYEQYF | TGCGCCAGCACCCGGGCTCTGAGGACGACTACATACGAGCAGTACTTC
TRBJ1-2 | - | few | TRBV27 | CASRLNQGERGYGYTF | TGTGCCAGCAGATTGAACCAAGGGGAAAGAGGCTATGGCTACACCTTC
TRBJ1-2 | - | - | TRBV7-2 | CASSSNSGNLFEGYTF | TGTGCCAGCAGCTCTAATTCGGGGAACCTTTTTGAAGGCTACACCTTC
TRBJ1-2 | TRBD1 | once | TRBV30 | CAWRGAGGYGYTF | TGTGCCTGGAGGGGGGCAGGGGGCTATGGCTACACCTTC
TRBJ2-3 | - | - | TRBV5-4 | CASSPDAGRDTQYF | TGTGCCAGCAGCCCGGACGCAGGGCGTGATACGCAGTATTTT
TRBJ2-1 | - | - | TRBV4-3 | CASSQNKYSYNEQFF | TGCGCCAGCAGCCAAAACAAGTACTCCTACAATGAGCAGTTCTTC
TRBJ2-3 | - | - | TRBV10-3 | CAIREDGNTQYF | TGTGCCATCAGAGAGGACGGGAATACGCAGTATTTT
TRBJ2-7 | - | few | TRBV5-1 | CASSLDQGTYEQYF | TGCGCCAGCAGCTTGGACCAGGGGACGTACGAGCAGTACTTC
TRBJ2-2 | - | - | TRBV4-1 | CASIQTQGLTGELFF | TGCGCCAGCATCCAAACCCAGGGGTTAACCGGGGAGCTGTTTTTT
TRBJ2-1 | TRBD2 | - | TRBV7-6 | CASSLYGPGTSGGASYNEQFF | TGTGCCAGCAGCTTATATGGACCCGGGACTAGCGGGGGGGCTTCCTACAATGAGCAGTTCTTC
TRBJ1-4 | - | - | TRBV7-6 | CAIVLSEKLFF | TGTGCCATCGTTCTATCCGAAAAACTGTTTTTT
TRBJ1-5 | - | few | TRBV6-1 | CASSEVRGLVAQPQHF | TGTGCCAGCAGTGAAGTAAGAGGGCTTGTGGCTCAGCCCCAGCATTTT
TRBJ2-7 | TRBD1 | once | TRBV7-8 | CASSLAGTGIEQYF | TGTGCCAGCAGCTTAGCCGGGACAGGGATCGAGCAGTACTTC
TRBJ1-2 | TRBD1 | - | TRBV9 | CASSVDEGASGYTF | TGTGCCAGCAGCGTAGATGAGGGGGCGTCTGGCTACACCTTC